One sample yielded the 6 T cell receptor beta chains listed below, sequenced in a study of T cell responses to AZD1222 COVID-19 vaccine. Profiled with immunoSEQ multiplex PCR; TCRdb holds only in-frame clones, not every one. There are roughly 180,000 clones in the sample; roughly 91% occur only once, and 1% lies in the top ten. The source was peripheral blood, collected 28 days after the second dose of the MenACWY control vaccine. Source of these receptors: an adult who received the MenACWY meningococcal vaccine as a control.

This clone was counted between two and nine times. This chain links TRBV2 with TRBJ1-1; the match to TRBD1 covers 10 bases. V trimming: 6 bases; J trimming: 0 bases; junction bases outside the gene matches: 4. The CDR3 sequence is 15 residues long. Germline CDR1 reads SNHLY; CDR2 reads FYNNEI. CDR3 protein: CASRGQGSMNTEAFF. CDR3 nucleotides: TGTGCCAGCAGGGGACAGGGGAGCATGAACACTGAAGCTTTCTTT.

CDR3 residues: CASSLDLQGFGIAAFF. The CDR3 DNA sequence: TGTGCCAGCAGCCTGGACTTACAGGGGTTTGGTATCGCGGCTTTCTTT. The rearrangement links TRBV3-1 (or the pseudogene TRBV3-2) to TRBJ1-1, with 7 nucleotides matching TRBD1. The germline gives CDR1 LGHDT, CDR2 YNNKEL (reference sequence). The V and J ends lost 4 bases and 11 bases, in that order; junction bases with no gene match: 19. The CDR3 extends over 16 amino acids.

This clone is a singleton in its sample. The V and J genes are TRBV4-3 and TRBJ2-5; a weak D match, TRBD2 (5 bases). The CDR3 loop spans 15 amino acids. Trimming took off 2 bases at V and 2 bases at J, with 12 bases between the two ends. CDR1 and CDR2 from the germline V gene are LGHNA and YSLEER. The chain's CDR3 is CASSQFASGQETQYF. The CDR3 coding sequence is TGCGCCAGCAGCCAATTCGCAAGCGGACAAGAGACCCAGTACTTC.

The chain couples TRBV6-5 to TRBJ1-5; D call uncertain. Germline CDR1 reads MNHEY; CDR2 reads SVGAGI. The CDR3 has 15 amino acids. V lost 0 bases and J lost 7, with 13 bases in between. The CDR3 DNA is TGTGCCAGCAGTTACTCCCCCAACGGCCGACAGCCCCAGCATTTT. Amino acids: CASSYSPNGRQPQHF.

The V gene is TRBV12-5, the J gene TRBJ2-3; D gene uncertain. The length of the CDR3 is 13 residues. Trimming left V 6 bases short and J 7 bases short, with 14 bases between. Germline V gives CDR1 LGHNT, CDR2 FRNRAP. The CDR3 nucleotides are TGTGCTAGTGGGTCCTTGGCTAGGTATACGCAGTATTTT. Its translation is CASGSLARYTQYF.

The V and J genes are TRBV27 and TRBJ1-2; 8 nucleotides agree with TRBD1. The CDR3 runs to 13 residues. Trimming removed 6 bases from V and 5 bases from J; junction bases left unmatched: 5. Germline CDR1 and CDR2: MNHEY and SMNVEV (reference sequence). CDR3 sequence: CASSLRQGYGYTF. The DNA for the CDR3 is TGTGCCAGCAGCCTACGACAGGGGTATGGCTACACCTTC.